A selection of T cell receptor beta chains follows, all from one sample in a study of ipilimumab plus nivolumab after autologous stem cell transplantation. Assay: immunoSEQ multiplex PCR; the TCRdb copy retains only in-frame clones and omits some. Of fewer than 2,500 clones detected, more than 85% appear once; the ten largest clones hold over 1.5%. Here the sequenced sample was PBMCs, taken in a trial of ipilimumab plus nivolumab as post-transplant consolidation. These receptor sequences come from a male donor with primary mediastinal lymphoma. Both conserved end residues are trimmed from each CDR3. Each record gives: V gene, D gene, CDR3 protein. The D gene is left open where the match is weak.

TRBV5-1	-	ASSLAGSGGGGANVLT
TRBV5-6	TRBD1	ASSLGQGGQPQH
TRBV12-5	TRBD1	ASGLGQGKDTDTQY
TRBV5-4	TRBD1	ASSLQGANYGYT
TRBV9	-	ASSSTFLGSYEQY
TRBV4-1	TRBD1	ASSQVLDRFDEQF
TRBV9	TRBD2	ASSPRGTSRHEQY
TRBV5-5	-	ASSLEGLANEKLF
TRBV28	TRBD1	ASSYRGTFLNTEAF
TRBV11-1	-	ASSRRQASSGNTIY
TRBV28	-	ASSLGRSYGYT
TRBV2	-	ASSESLFYEQY